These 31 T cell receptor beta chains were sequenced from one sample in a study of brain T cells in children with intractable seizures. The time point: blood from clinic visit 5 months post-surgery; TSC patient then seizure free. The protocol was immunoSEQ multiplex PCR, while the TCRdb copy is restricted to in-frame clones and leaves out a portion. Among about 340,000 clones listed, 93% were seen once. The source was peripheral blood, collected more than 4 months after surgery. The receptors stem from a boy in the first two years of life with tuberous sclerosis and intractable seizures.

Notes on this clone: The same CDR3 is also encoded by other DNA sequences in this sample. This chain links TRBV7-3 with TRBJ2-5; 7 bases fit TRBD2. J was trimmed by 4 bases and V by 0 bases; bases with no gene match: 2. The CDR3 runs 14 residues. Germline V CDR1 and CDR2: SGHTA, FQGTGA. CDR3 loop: CASSLTGGGETQYF. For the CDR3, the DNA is TGTGCCAGCAGCTTAACGGGGGGGGGAGAGACCCAGTACTTC.

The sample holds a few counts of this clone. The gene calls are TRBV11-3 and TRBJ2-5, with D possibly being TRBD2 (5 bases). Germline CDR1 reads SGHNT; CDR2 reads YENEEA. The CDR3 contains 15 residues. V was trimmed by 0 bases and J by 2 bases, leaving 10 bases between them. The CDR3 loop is CASSLDPSRQETQYF. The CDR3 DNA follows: TGTGCCAGCAGCTTAGACCCTAGCAGACAAGAGACCCAGTACTTC.

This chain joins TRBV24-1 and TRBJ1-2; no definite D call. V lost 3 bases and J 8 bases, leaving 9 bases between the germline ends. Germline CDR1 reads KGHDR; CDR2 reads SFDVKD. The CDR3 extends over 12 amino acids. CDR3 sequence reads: CATSDGAGGYTF. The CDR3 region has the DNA TGTGCCACCAGTGATGGAGCCGGGGGCTACACCTTC.

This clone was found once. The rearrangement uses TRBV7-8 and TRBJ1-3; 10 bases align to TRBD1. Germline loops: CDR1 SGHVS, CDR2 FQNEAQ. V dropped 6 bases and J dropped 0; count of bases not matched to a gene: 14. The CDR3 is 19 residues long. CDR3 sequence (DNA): TGTGCCAGCAGTCCCAGGGACAGGGGAGGTTTCCACTCTGGAAACACCATATATTTT. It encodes CASSPRDRGGFHSGNTIYF.

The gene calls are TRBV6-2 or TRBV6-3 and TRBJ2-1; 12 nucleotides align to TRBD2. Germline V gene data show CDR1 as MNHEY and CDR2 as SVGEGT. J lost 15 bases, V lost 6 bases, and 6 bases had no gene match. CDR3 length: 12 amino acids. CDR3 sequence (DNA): TGTGCCAGCAGCCTAGGACTAGCGGGACTGTTCTTC. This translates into CASSLGLAGLFF.

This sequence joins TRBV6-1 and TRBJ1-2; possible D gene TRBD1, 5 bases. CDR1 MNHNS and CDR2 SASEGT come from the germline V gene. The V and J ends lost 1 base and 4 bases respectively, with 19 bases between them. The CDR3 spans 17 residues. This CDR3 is CASSEVGSRTSGYGYTF. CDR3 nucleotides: TGTGCCAGCAGTGAAGTGGGGAGTAGGACATCCGGCTATGGCTACACCTTC.

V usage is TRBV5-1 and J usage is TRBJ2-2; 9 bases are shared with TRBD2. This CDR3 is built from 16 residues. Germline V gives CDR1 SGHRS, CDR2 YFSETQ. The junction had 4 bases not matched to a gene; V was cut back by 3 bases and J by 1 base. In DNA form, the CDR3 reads TGCGCCAGCAGCTGGACACTAGCGGGGAACACCGGGGAGCTGTTTTTT. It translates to CASSWTLAGNTGELFF.

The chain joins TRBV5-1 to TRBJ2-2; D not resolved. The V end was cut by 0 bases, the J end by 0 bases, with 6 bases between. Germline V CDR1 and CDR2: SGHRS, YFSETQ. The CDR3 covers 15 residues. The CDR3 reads CASSLGQSNTGELFF. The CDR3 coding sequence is TGCGCCAGCAGCTTGGGTCAGTCGAACACCGGGGAGCTGTTTTTT.

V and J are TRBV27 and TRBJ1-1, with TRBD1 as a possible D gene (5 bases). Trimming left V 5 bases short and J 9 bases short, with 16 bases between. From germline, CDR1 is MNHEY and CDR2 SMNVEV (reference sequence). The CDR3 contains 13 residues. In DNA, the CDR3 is TGTGCCAGCAGTCCCAATGGGGGGAGCAAAGCTTTCTTT. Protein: CASSPNGGSKAFF.

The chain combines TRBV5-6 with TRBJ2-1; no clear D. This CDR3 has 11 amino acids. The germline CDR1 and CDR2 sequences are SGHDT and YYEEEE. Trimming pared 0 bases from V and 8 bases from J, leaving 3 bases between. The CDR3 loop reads CASSLGHEQFF. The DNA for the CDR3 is TGTGCCAGCAGCTTGGGGCATGAGCAGTTCTTC.

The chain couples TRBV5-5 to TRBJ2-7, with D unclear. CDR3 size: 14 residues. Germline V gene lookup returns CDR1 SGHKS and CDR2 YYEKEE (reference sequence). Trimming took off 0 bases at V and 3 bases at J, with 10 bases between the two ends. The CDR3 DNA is TGTGCCAGCAGCTTGGGTCAGCAGCGCTACGAGCAGTACTTC. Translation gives CASSLGQQRYEQYF.

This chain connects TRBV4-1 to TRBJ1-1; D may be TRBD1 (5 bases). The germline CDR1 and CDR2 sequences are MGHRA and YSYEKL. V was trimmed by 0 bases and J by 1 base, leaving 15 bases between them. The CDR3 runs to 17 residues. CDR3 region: CASSQDEQESRNTEAFF. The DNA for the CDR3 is TGCGCCAGCAGCCAAGATGAACAGGAGAGCAGGAACACTGAAGCTTTCTTT.

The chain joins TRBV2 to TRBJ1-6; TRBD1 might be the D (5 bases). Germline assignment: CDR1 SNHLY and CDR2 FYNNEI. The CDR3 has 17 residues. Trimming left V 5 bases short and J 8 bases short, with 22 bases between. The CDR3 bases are TGTGCCAGCAGTTCTAACATTTGGGGGAAGGTAGATTCACCCCTCCACTTT. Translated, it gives CASSSNIWGKVDSPLHF.

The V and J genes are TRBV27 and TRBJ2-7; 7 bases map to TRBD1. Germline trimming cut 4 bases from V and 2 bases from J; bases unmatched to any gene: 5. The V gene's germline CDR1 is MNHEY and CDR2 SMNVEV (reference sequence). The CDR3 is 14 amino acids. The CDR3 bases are TGTGCCAGCAGTTACTCGGGACAGACCTACGAGCAGTACTTC. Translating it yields CASSYSGQTYEQYF.

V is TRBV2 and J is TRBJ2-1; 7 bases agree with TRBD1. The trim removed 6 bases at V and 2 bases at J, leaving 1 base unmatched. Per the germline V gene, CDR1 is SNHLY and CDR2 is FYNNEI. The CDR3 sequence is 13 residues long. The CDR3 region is CASRTGTYNEQFF. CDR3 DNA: TGTGCCAGCAGGACAGGGACCTACAATGAGCAGTTCTTC.

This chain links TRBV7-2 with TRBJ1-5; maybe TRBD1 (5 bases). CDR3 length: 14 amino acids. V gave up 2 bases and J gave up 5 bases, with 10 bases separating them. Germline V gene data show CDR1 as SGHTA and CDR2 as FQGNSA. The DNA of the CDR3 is TGTGCCAGCAGCTTACAGGGATGGGATCAGCCCCAGCATTTT. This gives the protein CASSLQGWDQPQHF.

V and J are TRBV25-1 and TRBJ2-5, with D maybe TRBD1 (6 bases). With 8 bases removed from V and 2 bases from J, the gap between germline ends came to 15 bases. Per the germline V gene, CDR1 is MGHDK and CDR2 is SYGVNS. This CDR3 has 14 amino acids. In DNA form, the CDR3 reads TGTGCCAGCCGAGGGATGGACAGACAAGAGACCCAGTACTTC. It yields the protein CASRGMDRQETQYF.

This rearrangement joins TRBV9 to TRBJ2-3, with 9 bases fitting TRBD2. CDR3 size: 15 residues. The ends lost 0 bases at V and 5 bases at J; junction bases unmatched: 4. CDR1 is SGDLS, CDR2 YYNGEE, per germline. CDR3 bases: TGTGCCAGCAGCGTAGACAGCGGGGGGATAGATACGCAGTATTTT. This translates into CASSVDSGGIDTQYF.

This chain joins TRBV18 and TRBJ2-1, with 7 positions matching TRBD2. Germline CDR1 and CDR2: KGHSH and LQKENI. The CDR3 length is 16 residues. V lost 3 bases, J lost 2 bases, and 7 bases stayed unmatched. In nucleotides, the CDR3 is TGTGCCAGCTCACCGGGTTTGGGACTACCCTACAATGAGCAGTTCTTC. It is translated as CASSPGLGLPYNEQFF.

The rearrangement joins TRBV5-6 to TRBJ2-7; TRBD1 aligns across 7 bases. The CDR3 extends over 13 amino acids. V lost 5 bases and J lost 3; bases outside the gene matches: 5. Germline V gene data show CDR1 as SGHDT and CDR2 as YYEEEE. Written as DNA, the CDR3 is TGTGCCAGCAGGAAGGGACAGCGCTACGAGCAGTACTTC. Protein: CASRKGQRYEQYF. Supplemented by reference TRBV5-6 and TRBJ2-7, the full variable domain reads DAGVTQSPTHLIKTRGQQVTLRCSPKSGHDTVSWYQQALGQGPQFIFQYYEEEERQRGNFPDRFSGHQFPNYSSELNVNALLLGDSALYLCASRKGQRYEQYFGPGTRLTVT.

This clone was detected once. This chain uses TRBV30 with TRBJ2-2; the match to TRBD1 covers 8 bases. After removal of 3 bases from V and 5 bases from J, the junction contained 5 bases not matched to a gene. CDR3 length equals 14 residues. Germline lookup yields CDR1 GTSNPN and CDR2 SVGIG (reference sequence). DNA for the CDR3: TGTGCCTGGAGAGGACAGGGTGTGACCGGGGAGCTGTTTTTT. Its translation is CAWRGQGVTGELFF.

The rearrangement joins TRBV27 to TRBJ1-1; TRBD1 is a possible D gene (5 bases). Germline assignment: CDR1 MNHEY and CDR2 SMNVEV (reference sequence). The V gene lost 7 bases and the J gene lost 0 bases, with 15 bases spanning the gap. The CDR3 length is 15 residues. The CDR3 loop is CASINRPGLNTEAFF. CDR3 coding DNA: TGTGCCAGCATAAACAGGCCTGGCTTGAACACTGAAGCTTTCTTT.

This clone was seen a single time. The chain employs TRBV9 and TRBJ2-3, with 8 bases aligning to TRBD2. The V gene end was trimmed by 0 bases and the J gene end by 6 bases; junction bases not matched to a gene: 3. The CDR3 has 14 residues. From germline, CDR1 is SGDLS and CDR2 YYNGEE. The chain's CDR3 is CASSVAGGFDTQYF. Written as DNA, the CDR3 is TGTGCCAGCAGCGTAGCGGGGGGGTTTGATACGCAGTATTTT.

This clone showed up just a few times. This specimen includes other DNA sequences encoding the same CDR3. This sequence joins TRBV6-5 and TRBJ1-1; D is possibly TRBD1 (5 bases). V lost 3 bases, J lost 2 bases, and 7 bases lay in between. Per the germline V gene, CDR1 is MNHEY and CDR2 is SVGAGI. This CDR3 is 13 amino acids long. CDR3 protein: CASSYGQNTEAFF. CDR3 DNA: TGTGCCAGCAGTTATGGACAAAACACTGAAGCTTTCTTT.

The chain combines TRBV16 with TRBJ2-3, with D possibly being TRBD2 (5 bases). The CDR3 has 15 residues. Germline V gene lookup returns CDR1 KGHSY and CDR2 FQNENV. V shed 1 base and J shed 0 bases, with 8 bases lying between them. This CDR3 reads CASSQWERSTDTQYF. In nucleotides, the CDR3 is TGTGCCAGCAGCCAATGGGAGAGGAGCACAGATACGCAGTATTTT.

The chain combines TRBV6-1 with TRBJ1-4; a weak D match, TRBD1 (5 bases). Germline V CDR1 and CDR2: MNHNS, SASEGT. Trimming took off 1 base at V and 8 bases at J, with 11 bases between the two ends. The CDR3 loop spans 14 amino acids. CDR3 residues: CASSEGRVVEKLFF. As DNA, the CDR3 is TGTGCCAGCAGTGAAGGCAGGGTAGTCGAAAAACTGTTTTTT.

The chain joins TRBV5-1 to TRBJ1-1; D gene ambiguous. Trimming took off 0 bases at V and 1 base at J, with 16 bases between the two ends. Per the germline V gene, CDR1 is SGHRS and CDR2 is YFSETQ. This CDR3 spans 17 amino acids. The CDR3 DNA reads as TGCGCCAGCAGCTTGGCTTTCGGGTCATCCCAGAACACTGAAGCTTTCTTT. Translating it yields CASSLAFGSSQNTEAFF.

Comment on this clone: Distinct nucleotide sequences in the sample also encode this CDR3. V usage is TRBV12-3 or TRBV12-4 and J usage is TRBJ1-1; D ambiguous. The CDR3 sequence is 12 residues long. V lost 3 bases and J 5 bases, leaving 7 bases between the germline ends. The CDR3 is CASSFGGTEAFF. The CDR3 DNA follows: TGTGCCAGCAGTTTCGGCGGGACTGAAGCTTTCTTT.

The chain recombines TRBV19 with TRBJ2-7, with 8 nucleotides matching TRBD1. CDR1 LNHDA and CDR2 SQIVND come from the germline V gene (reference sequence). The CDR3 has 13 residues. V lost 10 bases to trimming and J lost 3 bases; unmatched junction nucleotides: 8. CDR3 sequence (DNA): TGTGCCACCGGCGGGACAGGATACTACGAGCAGTACTTC. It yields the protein CATGGTGYYEQYF. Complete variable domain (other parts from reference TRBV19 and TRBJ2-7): DGGITQSPKYLFRKEGQNVTLSCEQNLNHDAMYWYRQDPGQGLRLIYYSQIVNDFQKGDIAEGYSVSREKKESFPLTVTSAQKNPTAFYLCATGGTGYYEQYFGPGTRLTVT.

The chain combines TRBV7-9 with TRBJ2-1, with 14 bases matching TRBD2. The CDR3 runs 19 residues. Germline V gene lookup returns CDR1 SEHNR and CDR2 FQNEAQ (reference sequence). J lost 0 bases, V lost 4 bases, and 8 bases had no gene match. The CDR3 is CASSSRLAGGESSYNEQFF. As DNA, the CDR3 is TGTGCCAGCAGCTCCAGACTAGCGGGAGGGGAGAGCTCCTACAATGAGCAGTTCTTC.

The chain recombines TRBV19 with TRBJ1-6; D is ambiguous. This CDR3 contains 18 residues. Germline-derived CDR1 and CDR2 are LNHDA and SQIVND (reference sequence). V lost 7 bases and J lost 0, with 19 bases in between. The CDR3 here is CASKNGAVGSSYNSPLHF. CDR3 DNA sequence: TGTGCCAGTAAGAATGGTGCCGTCGGCAGCTCCTATAATTCACCCCTCCACTTT.